These 17 T cell receptor beta chains share one sample of origin, sequenced in a study of T-cell memory formation after mild COVID-19. A single record per CDR3 protein comes from TCRdb applying MiXCR to the 5' RACE reads. This table holds 300,000 to 350,000 distinct CDR3 sequences, roughly an eighth found once. The sample consisted of PBMCs or a T cell subset sorted from them (not recorded which). The receptors originated from a man aged 18 to 30 who had mild COVID-19 (a few samples of this study predate the infection). Cell type and time point are not known.

The rearrangement links TRBV6-6 to TRBJ1-2; 9 nucleotides line up with TRBD1. CDR3 size: 15 residues. Trimming at V came to 7 bases and at J to 9 bases, leaving 15 bases not matched to a gene. The germline CDR1 and CDR2 sequences are MNHNY and SVGAGI (reference sequence). CDR3 sequence (DNA): TGTGCCAGCACCTCAGAGGGTTGGGGACAGGGCCGCTACACCTTC. Protein sequence: CASTSEGWGQGRYTF.

This clonotype is a singleton in its sample. The chain couples TRBV12-3 or TRBV12-4 to TRBJ1-1; tentative D call: TRBD1 (6 bases). V was cut by 3 bases and J by 2 bases, with 13 bases left in between. The CDR3 loop spans 15 amino acids. This chain's CDR3 is CASSLVRGLNTEAFF. The CDR3 coding sequence is TGTGCCAGCAGTTTGGTCAGGGGACTTAACACTGAAGCTTTCTTT.

This clonotype was counted between two and nine times. CDR3 in amino acids: CASSFYGQGNTEAFF. CDR3 sequence (DNA): TGTGCCAGCAGCTTTTACGGTCAGGGGAACACTGAAGCTTTCTTT. The chain employs TRBV7-2 and TRBJ1-1, with a weak D call TRBD1 (5 bases). Germline V gene sequence: CDR1 SGHTA, CDR2 FQGNSA. Trimming removed 3 bases at V and 1 base at J, with 12 bases between. The CDR3 has 15 amino acids.

In its sample, this clonotype was seen a few times. This chain links TRBV6-5 with TRBJ2-1; TRBD1 agrees at 7 bases. Germline values: CDR1 MNHEY, CDR2 SVGAGI. The CDR3 is made up of 16 amino acids. After removal of 0 bases from V and 5 bases from J, the junction contained 7 bases not matched to a gene. CDR3 amino acids: CASSYSNWGTDNEQFF. CDR3 coding DNA: TGTGCCAGCAGTTACTCGAATTGGGGGACAGACAATGAGCAGTTCTTC.

The chain links TRBV18 to TRBJ2-5; D not certain. The CDR3 has 12 residues. From germline, CDR1 is KGHSH and CDR2 LQKENI. With 5 bases removed from V and 3 bases from J, the gap between germline ends came to 7 bases. The CDR3 DNA reads as TGTGCCAGCTCAACGGCCGAAGAGACCCAGTACTTC. Translation: CASSTAEETQYF.

On this clonotype: Since no conserved phenylalanine or tryptophan closes the CDR3, a read error is the likely cause. V is TRBV20-1 and J is TRBJ1-3; D is unresolved. V lost 1 base and J lost 4, with 8 bases in between. Germline V gene sequence: CDR1 DFQATT, CDR2 SNEGSKA (reference sequence). CDR3 size: 13 residues. This CDR3 is CSARGSVGNTIYI. The CDR3 nucleotides read TGCAGTGCTAGAGGGTCAGTGGGAAACACCATATATATT.

V usage is TRBV10-3 and J usage is TRBJ1-1; a weak D match, TRBD1 (5 bases). V gave up 5 bases and J gave up 2 bases, with 9 bases separating them. CDR1 and CDR2 from the germline V gene are ENHRY and SYGVKD. CDR3 length: 13 amino acids. The DNA for the CDR3 is TGTGCCATCAGTCGCGGGGGAAACACTGAAGCTTTCTTT. It is translated as CAISRGGNTEAFF.

This clonotype was seen more than once but under ten times. CDR3 coding DNA: TGTGCCAGCAGCTTAGCGGGAAGGGATACGCAGTATTTT. Translated, it gives CASSLAGRDTQYF. J is TRBJ2-3 and V is TRBV7-2, with D unclear. The CDR3 runs to 13 residues. CDR1 is SGHTA, CDR2 FQGNSA, per germline. V was shortened by 0 bases and J by 6 bases, with 7 bases between the two germline ends.

J is TRBJ2-7 and V is TRBV5-5; D call uncertain. Germline V gene data show CDR1 as SGHKS and CDR2 as YYEKEE (reference sequence). Trimming shortened V by 0 bases and J by 2 bases, and 9 bases separated the two germline ends. This CDR3 region has 14 residues. CDR3 sequence reads: CASSLGTRAYEQYF. For the CDR3, the DNA is TGTGCCAGCAGCTTGGGAACCAGAGCCTACGAGCAGTACTTC.

There are many counts of this clonotype. The chain is built from TRBV7-2 and TRBJ2-7; D call uncertain. Germline CDR1 reads SGHTA; CDR2 reads FQGNSA. This CDR3 contains 13 residues. Trimming stripped 5 bases from V and 3 bases from J, with 11 bases between. CDR3 sequence reads: CASSRTGLYEQYF. The CDR3 DNA sequence: TGTGCCAGCAGCCGCACTGGGCTCTACGAGCAGTACTTC.

The table lists this clonotype with many counts. The V and J genes are TRBV5-1 and TRBJ2-2, with D possibly TRBD1 on 5 matching bases. The germline V gene encodes CDR1 SGHRS and CDR2 YFSETQ. The V end was cut by 0 bases, the J end by 4 bases, with 7 bases between. The CDR3 is made up of 14 amino acids. CDR3 loop: CASSLEGVTGELFF. The CDR3 DNA reads as TGCGCCAGCAGCTTGGAAGGGGTCACCGGGGAGCTGTTTTTT. Filled out from reference TRBV5-1 and TRBJ2-2, the complete variable domain reads KAGVTQTPRYLIKTRGQQVTLSCSPISGHRSVSWYQQTPGQGLQFLFEYFSETQRNKGNFPGRFSGRQFSNSRSEMNVSTLELGDSALYLCASSLEGVTGELFFGEGSRLTVL.

V is TRBV24-1 and J is TRBJ2-2, with 11 bases matching TRBD1. The CDR3 has 20 residues. With V trimmed by 0 bases and J by 0 bases, 8 bases remained unmatched. Germline CDR1 KGHDR, CDR2 SFDVKD. In DNA form, the CDR3 reads TGTGCCACCAGTGATTTGCCGTGGACAGGGGGCTCCGCGAACACCGGGGAGCTGTTTTTT. Translation: CATSDLPWTGGSANTGELFF.

This clonotype was counted a few times. This rearrangement joins TRBV5-4 to TRBJ2-1; 10 nucleotides agree with TRBD2. This CDR3 region has 16 residues. Germline CDR1 reads SGHNT; CDR2 reads YYREEE (reference sequence). The trim removed 4 bases at V and 7 bases at J, leaving 11 bases unmatched. The CDR3 region is CASSQDLAGAKNEQFF. CDR3 bases: TGTGCCAGCAGCCAGGACCTAGCGGGGGCCAAGAATGAGCAGTTCTTC. The whole variable domain, remainder taken from reference TRBV5-4 and TRBJ2-1, is ETGVTQSPTHLIKTRGQQVTLRCSSQSGHNTVSWYQQALGQGPQFIFQYYREEENGRGNFPPRFSGLQFPNYSSELNVNALELDDSALYLCASSQDLAGAKNEQFFGPGTRLTVL.

The J gene is TRBJ2-2, the V gene TRBV7-2, with a weak D call TRBD2 (5 bases). Germline values: CDR1 SGHTA, CDR2 FQGNSA. With 3 bases removed from V and 7 bases from J, the gap between germline ends came to 12 bases. This CDR3 contains 14 residues. The CDR3 is CASSFGVANGELFF. In nucleotides, the CDR3 is TGTGCCAGCAGCTTCGGGGTTGCGAACGGGGAGCTGTTTTTT. Drawing the rest from reference TRBV7-2 and TRBJ2-2, the complete variable domain is GAGVSQSPSNKVTEKGKDVELRCDPISGHTALYWYRQSLGQGLEFLIYFQGNSAPDKSGLPSDRFSAERTGGSVSTLTIQRTQQEDSAVYLCASSFGVANGELFFGEGSRLTVL.

The genes are TRBV28 and TRBJ2-4; D may be TRBD1 (6 bases). Germline loops: CDR1 MDHEN, CDR2 SYDVKM. This CDR3 is 13 amino acids long. V lost 7 bases and J lost 12, with 19 bases in between. CDR3 in DNA: TGTGCCAGCAAGGGCAGGGGTCGTCCAGATCAGTACTTC. Protein: CASKGRGRPDQYF.

The chain recombines TRBV20-1 with TRBJ2-4; 7 nucleotides agree with TRBD1. CDR3 length: 15 amino acids. V dropped 3 bases and J dropped 0; count of bases not matched to a gene: 5. The germline CDR1 and CDR2 sequences are DFQATT and SNEGSKA (reference sequence). In DNA form, the CDR3 reads TGCAGTGCTAGTCAGGGGGTGATAGCCAAAAACATTCAGTACTTC. This sequence encodes CSASQGVIAKNIQYF.

In its sample, this clonotype was seen many times. This sequence joins TRBV5-1 and TRBJ2-1; D is ambiguous. Germline CDR1 SGHRS, CDR2 YFSETQ. Trimming pared 3 bases from V and 0 bases from J, leaving 7 bases between. This CDR3 region has 14 residues. The DNA for the CDR3 is TGCGCCAGCAGCTGGGCCAGCTCCTACAATGAGCAGTTCTTC. Protein: CASSWASSYNEQFF. The full variable domain, in which reference TRBV5-1 and TRBJ2-1 provide the parts outside the CDR3, is KAGVTQTPRYLIKTRGQQVTLSCSPISGHRSVSWYQQTPGQGLQFLFEYFSETQRNKGNFPGRFSGRQFSNSRSEMNVSTLELGDSALYLCASSWASSYNEQFFGPGTRLTVL.